Below, one T cell receptor beta chain is given with its context. No antigen is known for it. One junction end disagrees with the germline gene, perhaps due to a read error. This specimen comes from a study of T cell repertoires in cytomegalovirus infection. In TCRdb, the reads were re-called with MiXCR into one record per CDR3 protein. The sample includes about a million distinct CDR3 sequences, roughly 30% seen only once; the top ten take over 13%. Findings of the study overall: The study found HLA-C-restricted CMV-specific TCR beta clonotypes dominating the ex vivo response.

The CDR3 is 13 residues long. Per the germline V gene, CDR1 is KGHSH and CDR2 is LQKENI. The sequenced sample was cultured CD8+ T cells from PBMCs, obtained from culture after CMV antigen stimulation. This sequence originates from a human donor in good health (CMV status not recorded). Some clones in this sample may be carry-over from other donors' samples. The V call is TRBV18, the J call TRBJ2-5; D unresolved. The CDR3 sequence: CDSSPWTSETQYF. The CDR3 DNA reads as TGTGACAGCTCACCATGGACGTCGGAGACCCAGTACTTC.